This entry is about one T cell receptor (beta chain). Antigen unknown. Trimming removed 1 base from V and 4 bases from J, with 8 bases in between. CDR1 and CDR2 (germline): MGHDK, SYGVNS. CDR3 size: 13 residues. Naive CD8 isolation took CD45RO-negative cells positively selected for CCR7 and excluded terminally differentiated effector memory CD45RA+ cells. The data stem from a study of shared clonotypes between healthy human individuals. Findings and limits, study-wide: Clonotype sharing across a few donors was observed for around 5% of naive CD4 clonotypes. Memory subsets generally showed lower estimated richness than naive subsets.

Assay used: immunoSEQ multiplex PCR; TCRdb lists only in-frame clones, some missing. This sample yields hundreds of thousands of clones, of which around 96% are seen a single time; 0.11% belongs to the top ten. The chain carries TRBV25-1 and TRBJ2-7; a weak D match, TRBD2 (5 bases). This receptor was identified in a woman aged 25 to 45 in good health. The sequencing input was naive CD8+ T cells sorted from blood. The CDR3 nucleotides read TGTGCCAGCAGTGAATGGCTAGCATACGAGCAGTACTTC. Amino acid sequence: CASSEWLAYEQYF.